This T cell receptor (beta chain) appears in the sequencing data of a study of blood T cell repertoires in COVID-19. Looking at the study overall: Some COVID-19 samples were acute and others convalescent; all came from the United States, Italy and Spain. Sample material is recorded as cDNA or gDNA derived from T cells, B-cell-depleted T cells, or PBMCs.

As processed by the authors: Amplification of reference gene primers provided the estimated nucleated cell counts. Repertoires were generated with immunoSEQ multiplex PCR, while TCRdb's copy carries only in-frame clones and drops some. The V and J calls and clone size are taken from that table; D and trimming were inferred from the DNA. The data contain under 250,000 clones, around nine tenths of them singletons. The table lists this clone with a count of one. The sequence was obtained from a woman in her thirties or forties with acute or convalescent COVID-19. The sample comprised peripheral blood.

The CDR3 DNA follows: TGTGCCAGCAGCTCCCTAGACCGGAATTCACCCCTCCACTTT. This sequence encodes CASSSLDRNSPLHF. The V call is TRBV5-6, the J call TRBJ1-6; D gene unclear. CDR3 length: 14 amino acids. Germline values: CDR1 SGHDT, CDR2 YYEEEE. V was clipped by 3 bases and J by 7 bases, with 11 bases between them.